This TCR beta chain was observed in a study of T cell responses to AZD1222 COVID-19 vaccine. Study-level information: Combined were second doses at about 4 or about 12 weeks. Study-wide findings and caveats: Vaccine-related CD4 TCRs covered spike, predominating at 160-218 and 743-854. Nearly half of spike-specific TCRs reportedly target variant regions that are unmutated in the B.1.351 and B.1.1.7 variants. Clonal diversity was possibly underestimated; the donors were predominantly white British and more often female.

As to this clone: Its antigen is unidentified.

Assay: immunoSEQ multiplex PCR; the TCRdb copy retains only in-frame clones and omits some. Of around 250,000 clones in the sample, about 92% were seen once. The germline V gene has CDR1 MNHEY and CDR2 SVGAGI. V was trimmed by 5 bases and J by 2 bases, leaving 10 bases between them. The CDR3 contains 13 residues. This receptor was obtained from an adult in good health. This rearrangement joins TRBV6-5 to TRBJ2-7; tentatively, D is TRBD2 (6 bases). The sequences come from peripheral blood, collected on day 0 of AZD1222 vaccination. The CDR3 nucleotides read TGTGCCAGCAGTCGGGACTGGGCCTACGAGCAGTACTTC. Protein sequence: CASSRDWAYEQYF.